The clone carrying this TCR beta chain has a single count. Its antigen is unknown. This PCR relied on a set of 60 Vbeta primers and 13 Jbeta primers. The assay was immunoSEQ multiplex PCR, and TCRdb's table has in-frame clones only and misses some. The sample shows roughly 77,000 clones, 67% of them seen only once. V lost 0 bases, J lost 8 bases, and 14 bases lay in between. The germline CDR1 and CDR2 sequences are SGHDT and YYEEEE. This CDR3 spans 14 amino acids. These data belong to a study of cytomegalovirus exposure and HLA in healthy donors. Broader study findings: Using a false discovery rate of 0.05, a later analysis showed that 15,000 to 20,000 TCR beta sequences were associated with HLA alleles. Across all donors, roughly uniform sequencing depth was an assumption of the presence/absence analyses. Available immune exposure information was restricted to CMV serostatus only.

This receptor was identified in a woman between 50 and 59 years old in good health and CMV-seropositive. V gene TRBV5-6 combines with J gene TRBJ1-2; D gene uncertain. The sequenced sample was PBMCs. The CDR3 is CASSLGSIGRGYTF. The DNA of the CDR3 is TGTGCCAGCAGCTTGGGGTCCATAGGGAGGGGCTACACCTTC.